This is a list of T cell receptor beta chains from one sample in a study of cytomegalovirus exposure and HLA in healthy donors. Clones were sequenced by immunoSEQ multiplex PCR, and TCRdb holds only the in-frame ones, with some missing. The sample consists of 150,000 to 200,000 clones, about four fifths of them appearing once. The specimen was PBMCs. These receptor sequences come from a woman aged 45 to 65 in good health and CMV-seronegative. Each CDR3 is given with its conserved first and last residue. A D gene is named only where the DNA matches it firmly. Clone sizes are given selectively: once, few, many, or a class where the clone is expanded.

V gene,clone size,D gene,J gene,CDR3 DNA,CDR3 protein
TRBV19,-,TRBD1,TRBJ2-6,TGTGCCAGTAGTATGCAGGGGGCGCGGGCCAACGTCCTGACTTTC,CASSMQGARANVLTF
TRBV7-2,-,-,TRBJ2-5,TGTGCCAGCAGCTCCTCGTATGCGGAGACCCAGTACTTC,CASSSSYAETQYF
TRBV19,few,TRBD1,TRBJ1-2,TGTGCCTGCCACAGGGGGCCTAACTATGGCTACACCTTC,CACHRGPNYGYTF
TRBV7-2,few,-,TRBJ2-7,TGTGCCAGCAGCCCTGGGGGGGGCGCGGTTGGCGAGCAGTACTTC,CASSPGGGAVGEQYF
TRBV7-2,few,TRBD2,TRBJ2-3,TGTGCCAGCAGCTCCACGACTCGTCTAGCGGGGGGAGCGGATACGCAGTATTTT,CASSSTTRLAGGADTQYF
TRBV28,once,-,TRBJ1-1,TGTGCCAGCAGTTTAATAGGGACACTATTCGGATTGGGGTTT,CASSLIGTLFGLGF
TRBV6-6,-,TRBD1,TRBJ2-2,TGTGCCAGCAGTGATGCGGGACAGGGGGGAGGGGAGCTGTTTTTT,CASSDAGQGGGELFF
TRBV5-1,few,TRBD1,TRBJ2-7,TGCGCCAGCAGCCCAAGGACAGGGGCCTACGAGCAGTACTTC,CASSPRTGAYEQYF
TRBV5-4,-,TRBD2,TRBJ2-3,TGTGCCAGCAGCTTGGCCCCTAGCGGAAGTACGCGAACTAGCACAGATACGCAGTATTTT,CASSLAPSGSTRTSTDTQYF
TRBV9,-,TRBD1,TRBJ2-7,TGTGCCAGCAGCCCCCGACAGGGACCGTACGAGCAGTACTTC,CASSPRQGPYEQYF
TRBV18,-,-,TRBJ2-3,TGTGCCAGCTCACCATTGCAGAAAAACACAGATACGCAGTATTTT,CASSPLQKNTDTQYF
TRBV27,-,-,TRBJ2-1,TGTGCCAGCAGTTCTACGTTTTACAATGAGCAGTTCTTC,CASSSTFYNEQFF
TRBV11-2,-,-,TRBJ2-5,TGTGCCAGCAGCTCCCCCGTTGACAGAATAGGGGCCAGGGAGACCCAGTACTTC,CASSSPVDRIGARETQYF
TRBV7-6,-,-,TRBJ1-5,TGTGCCAGCAGCTTAGGGGGGGGAACAGTTTTTAATCAGCCCCAGCATTTT,CASSLGGGTVFNQPQHF
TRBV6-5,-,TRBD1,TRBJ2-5,TGTGCCAGCGGACAGGGTTGGGAGACCCAGTACTTC,CASGQGWETQYF
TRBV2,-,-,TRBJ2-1,TGTGCCAGCAGCGACTTTCGAGACGGTGAGCAGTTCTTC,CASSDFRDGEQFF
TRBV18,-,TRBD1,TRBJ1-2,TGTGCCAGCTCACCAGTCTTGACAGGGGACGGGGACTATGGCTACACCTTC,CASSPVLTGDGDYGYTF
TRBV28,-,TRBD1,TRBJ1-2,TGTGCCAGCAGTGCAACACCGGGACAGGGGGCACCAACTAACTATGGCTACACCTTC,CASSATPGQGAPTNYGYTF
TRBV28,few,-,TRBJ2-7,TGTGCCAGCAGTACTACAGGTGACTCCTACGAGCAGTACTTC,CASSTTGDSYEQYF
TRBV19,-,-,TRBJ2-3,TGTGCCAGTAGTATGTTGGGGAGGACAGATACGCAGTATTTT,CASSMLGRTDTQYF
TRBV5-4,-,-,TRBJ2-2,TGTGCCAGCAGCCGAAAGAGAGACAGATACACCGGGGAGCTGTTTTTT,CASSRKRDRYTGELFF
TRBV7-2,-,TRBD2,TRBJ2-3,TGTGCCAGCAGCTTAATGTCTAGCGGGAGTAGGACAGATACGCAGTATTTT,CASSLMSSGSRTDTQYF
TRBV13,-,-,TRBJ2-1,TGTGCCAGCAGCTTTGGGGCTGGGCAGTTCTTC,CASSFGAGQFF
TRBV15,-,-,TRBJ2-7,TGTGCCACCAGCAGAGAAGTAGGCAGGGGCTGGGAGCAGTACTTC,CATSREVGRGWEQYF
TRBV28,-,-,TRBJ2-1,TGTGCCAGCATCTCTGGGGCGGTTAGCTCCTACAATGAGCAGTTCTTC,CASISGAVSSYNEQFF
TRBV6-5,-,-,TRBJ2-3,TGTGCCAGCAGTTACCTCTCGACTAGCACAGATACGCAGTATTTT,CASSYLSTSTDTQYF
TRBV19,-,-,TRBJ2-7,TGTGCCAGTAGTGCCCCTCGGGGGTACGAGCAGTACTTC,CASSAPRGYEQYF